The rows below give T cell receptor beta chains drawn from one sample of a study of T-cell memory formation after mild COVID-19. Via MiXCR, TCRdb re-called the 5' RACE reads, giving one row per CDR3 protein. The table lists some 450,000 distinct CDR3 sequences, about 20% of them singletons, with more than 8% in the top ten. Sequencing was performed on PBMCs or a T cell subset sorted from them (not recorded which). The source is an adult woman who had mild COVID-19 (a few samples of this study predate the infection). Cell type and time point are not known. Each CDR3 is given with its conserved first and last residue. The order of the fields is V gene, clone size, CDR3 length, CDR3 protein. Clone size, where shown, is once, few, many, or a class for clones that have expanded.

TRBV4-3,few,15,CASSPRVVQDDEQFF
TRBV5-6,.,14,CASSQGQNRDTQYF
TRBV20-1,.,14,CSANPRQGASEAFF
TRBV2,few,14,CASTQGHPPKTQYF
TRBV5-8,.,15,CASSLVRGPYNEQFF
TRBV29-1,.,14,CSVRTGGKNTEAFF
TRBV9,.,16,CASSAGGQSAYTEAFF
TRBV7-6,.,16,CASSLQSTGKGNTIYF
TRBV5-1,.,15,CASSSPGQGTDTQYF
TRBV20-1,.,13,CSAPGFLTDTQYF
TRBV6-1,.,15,CASSDRDRSGETQYF
TRBV4-2,few,16,CASSQDGLASYNEQFF
TRBV7-9,few,14,CASSFDRAGNTIYF
TRBV6-1,few,11,CASKRGPEAFF
TRBV29-1,.,13,CSVEDQSTGELFF
TRBV11-2,.,10,CASSFGKIVF
TRBV20-1,.,16,CSARFGAGTGVDEQYF
TRBV15,few,14,CATSRARGYNEQFF
TRBV5-1,.,15,CASSLNGGRLETQYF
TRBV6-5,few,15,CASRMGLAGAYEQYF
TRBV12-3/TRBV12-4,.,13,CASTTGRGEKLFF
TRBV4-3,few,14,CASSQEGTGYGYTF
TRBV2,once,20,CASSSPPTSGRAGGTDTQYF
TRBV6-5,few,15,CASSDDRGGTGELFF
TRBV5-1,few,16,CASSLGGQNGIYEQYF
TRBV6-5,few,17,CASSLHPVPGNTDTQYF
TRBV4-1,.,15,CASSDGLAGQETQYF
TRBV19,.,12,CASSNPPYEQYF
TRBV5-1,.,17,CASSPLAGDSGANVLTF
TRBV6-5,few,15,CASSYTPGGPGKLFF
TRBV4-1,.,16,CASSDGGLAINNEQFF
TRBV9,few,14,CASNWGTTDNEQFF
TRBV15,.,15,CATSRDSSGRNEQFF
TRBV7-8,few,15,CASSYPQRDTLGQFF
TRBV7-2,few,16,CASSLDMRDGTDTQYF
TRBV27,.,14,CASSWRTGAFEQYF
TRBV30,few,11,CAWSTGGPAFF
TRBV27,many,13,CASSPRPAVEQFF
TRBV7-9,many,16,CASSPRLAGAKNIQYF
TRBV25-1,.,13,CASSGTGSGELFF
TRBV10-3,few,12,CAISGVRGEQYF
TRBV15,few,16,CATSRGGASSGNTIYF
TRBV7-9,few,15,CASSPLGRPNSPLHF
TRBV5-1,.,15,CASSLEGRSNTEAFF
TRBV18,few,12,CASSPGKDEQYF
TRBV5-1,.,17,CASSSLTSGISTDTQYF